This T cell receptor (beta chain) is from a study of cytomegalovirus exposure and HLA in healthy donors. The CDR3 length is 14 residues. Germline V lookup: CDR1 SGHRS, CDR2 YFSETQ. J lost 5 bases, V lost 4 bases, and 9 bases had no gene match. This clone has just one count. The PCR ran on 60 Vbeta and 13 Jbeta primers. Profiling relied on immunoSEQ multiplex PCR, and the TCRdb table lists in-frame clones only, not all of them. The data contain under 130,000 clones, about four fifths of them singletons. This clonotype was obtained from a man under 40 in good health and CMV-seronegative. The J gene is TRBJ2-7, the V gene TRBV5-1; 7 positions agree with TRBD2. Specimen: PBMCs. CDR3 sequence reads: CASSISGIENEQYF. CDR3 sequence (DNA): TGCGCCAGCAGCATCAGCGGGATTGAAAACGAGCAGTACTTC. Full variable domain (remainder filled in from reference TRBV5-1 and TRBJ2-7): KAGVTQTPRYLIKTRGQQVTLSCSPISGHRSVSWYQQTPGQGLQFLFEYFSETQRNKGNFPGRFSGRQFSNSRSEMNVSTLELGDSALYLCASSISGIENEQYFGPGTRLTVT.